This T cell receptor (beta chain) was identified during a study of cytomegalovirus exposure and HLA in healthy donors. Researchers ran the PCR with 60 Vbeta and 13 Jbeta primers. The protocol was immunoSEQ multiplex PCR, while the TCRdb copy is restricted to in-frame clones and leaves out a portion. The profile covers some 170,000 clones, with approximately 79% appearing a single time and approximately 1.3% taken by the ten largest. Specimen: PBMCs. This sequence was found in a man in his fifties or sixties in good health and CMV-seronegative.

The CDR3 DNA reads as TGCGCCAGCAGGCCGGGACAGGGGATGAACACTGAAGCTTTCTTT. Its translation is CASRPGQGMNTEAFF. The rearrangement links TRBV10-1 to TRBJ1-1, with TRBD1 matching over 10 bases. The V segment lost 6 bases and the J segment 0 bases; nucleotides outside the gene matches: 4. The CDR3 covers 15 residues. In germline, CDR1 is WNHNN, CDR2 SYGVQD (reference sequence).